The 11 T cell receptor beta chains presented below share a single source sample, sequenced in a study of T-cell reconstitution after alpha-beta-depleted transplantation in children. A TCRbeta library incorporating unique molecular identifiers was prepared. TCRdb used MiXCR to reprocess the PCR reads, holding one entry per CDR3 protein. The data hold around 670,000 distinct CDR3 sequences, with around 14% observed a single time. Sequencing was performed on PBMCs, taken before TCRalphabeta/CD19-depleted stem cell transplant. The receptors here all came from a girl aged 2-10 years with congenital amegakaryocytic thrombocytopenia, due to receive a stem cell transplant.

The sample holds many counts of this clonotype. The J gene is TRBJ1-5, the V gene TRBV20-1; perhaps TRBD1 as D (6 bases). Germline assignment: CDR1 DFQATT and CDR2 SNEGSKA (reference sequence). The V gene lost 6 bases and the J gene lost 3 bases, with 15 bases spanning the gap. The CDR3 extends over 14 amino acids. As DNA, the CDR3 is TGCAGTGCCCTTTTGGGGGCCCCCAATCAGCCCCAGCATTTT. Protein sequence: CSALLGAPNQPQHF.

V is TRBV7-2 and J is TRBJ1-6; D might be TRBD1 (5 bases). The CDR3 covers 17 residues. Germline V gives CDR1 SGHTA, CDR2 FQGNSA. The V and J ends lost 2 bases and 7 bases respectively, with 18 bases between them. CDR3 residues: CASSLRAGGGENSPLHF. The CDR3 region has the DNA TGTGCCAGCAGCTTACGCGCCGGTGGGGGGGAGAATTCACCCCTCCACTTT.

The table lists this clonotype with many counts. V and J are TRBV20-1 and TRBJ2-3; 10 bases fit TRBD2. From germline, CDR1 is DFQATT and CDR2 SNEGSKA (reference sequence). J gave up 7 bases and V 2 bases, and 15 bases lay outside the gene matches. The CDR3 runs 17 residues. Here the CDR3 DNA reads TGCAGTGCTAGATCCCAAAGGGCTAGCGGGAGAGTACATACGCAGTATTTT. Translation gives CSARSQRASGRVHTQYF.

The V and J genes are TRBV5-1 and TRBJ2-2; 7 bases are a match to TRBD1. There are 13 residues in the CDR3. Unmatched junction bases numbered 3, after V lost 5 bases and J lost 5 bases. Germline V gene sequence: CDR1 SGHRS, CDR2 YFSETQ. DNA for the CDR3: TGCGCCAGCAGGGAGACAGGGACCGGGGAGCTGTTTTTT. Protein: CASRETGTGELFF.

This clonotype was counted ten times or more. The chain recombines TRBV20-1 with TRBJ2-7, with no clear D. The CDR3 is 14 residues long. V was trimmed by 0 bases and J by 3 bases, leaving 12 bases between them. Germline lookup yields CDR1 DFQATT and CDR2 SNEGSKA (reference sequence). CDR3 sequence reads: CSARDEAAVYEQYF. As DNA, the CDR3 is TGCAGTGCTAGAGACGAGGCGGCGGTCTACGAGCAGTACTTC.

This clonotype was seen many times. The chain joins TRBV12-3 or TRBV12-4 to TRBJ2-1; 7 positions match TRBD2. Trimming removed 7 bases from V and 1 base from J; junction bases left unmatched: 7. CDR3 length equals 15 residues. CDR3 in DNA: TGTGCCAGCACCCCAGCGGGAAATTCCTACAATGAGCAGTTCTTC. Residues: CASTPAGNSYNEQFF.

The table lists this clonotype with many counts. V usage is TRBV9 and J usage is TRBJ2-5; 10 bases are a match to TRBD2. CDR3 length equals 14 residues. CDR1 and CDR2 (germline): SGDLS, YYNGEE. J was trimmed by 10 bases and V by 4 bases; bases with no gene match: 10. The CDR3 bases are TGTGCCAGCAGCCCCGGGACTAGCGACATAATCCAGTACTTC. Protein: CASSPGTSDIIQYF.

Concerning this clonotype: A read error may produce the germline difference seen at one junction end. This chain links TRBV20-1 with TRBJ2-7, with no clear D. The CDR3 runs 13 residues. Germline V CDR1 and CDR2: DFQATT, SNEGSKA (reference sequence). The CDR3, as DNA: TGCAGTGCTAGCGGTGAAGTCGGCTACGAGCAGAACTTC. Amino acids: CSASGEVGYEQNF.

This clonotype was observed at least ten times. The V call is TRBV12-3 or TRBV12-4, the J call TRBJ2-7; D call uncertain. This CDR3 comprises 13 residues. Trimming removed 2 bases from V and 5 bases from J, with 10 bases in between. CDR3 protein: CASSLLGLDEQYF. CDR3 nucleotides: TGTGCCAGCAGTTTACTAGGTCTGGACGAGCAGTACTTC.

This clonotype was observed at least ten times. The chain combines TRBV20-1 with TRBJ1-2; D perhaps matches TRBD1 (5 bases). The CDR3 totals 12 residues. The germline CDR1 and CDR2 sequences are DFQATT and SNEGSKA (reference sequence). V was clipped by 8 bases and J by 1 base, with 11 bases between them. The DNA for the CDR3 is TGCAGTCCAAGAGGGGTTAACTATGGCTACACCTTC. Translated, it gives CSPRGVNYGYTF.

This clonotype was seen repeatedly, ten times or more. The chain carries TRBV20-1 and TRBJ2-3; a weak D match, TRBD2 (6 bases). CDR3 size: 13 residues. Trimming took off 6 bases at V and 2 bases at J, with 12 bases between the two ends. In germline, CDR1 is DFQATT, CDR2 SNEGSKA (reference sequence). CDR3 in DNA: TGCAGTGCCCGGGACTGGTTCACAGATACGCAGTATTTT. This sequence encodes CSARDWFTDTQYF.